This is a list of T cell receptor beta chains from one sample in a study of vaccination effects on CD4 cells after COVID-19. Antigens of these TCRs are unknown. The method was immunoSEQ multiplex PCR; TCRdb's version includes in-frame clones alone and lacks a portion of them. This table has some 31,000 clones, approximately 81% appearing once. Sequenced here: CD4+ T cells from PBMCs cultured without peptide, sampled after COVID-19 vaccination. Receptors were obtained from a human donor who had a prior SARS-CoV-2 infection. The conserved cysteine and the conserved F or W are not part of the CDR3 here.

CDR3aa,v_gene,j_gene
ATSDFVRSALFINTDTQY,TRBV24-1,TRBJ2-3
ASTPQGAYNEQF,TRBV2,TRBJ2-1
ASSPRTGRGGLNTEAF,TRBV27,TRBJ1-1
ASQAGSGGASYNEQF,TRBV5-1,TRBJ2-1
ASSATGTGHGYT,TRBV9,TRBJ1-2
ASSSTGGFVNTEAF,TRBV19,TRBJ1-1
ASSYQAWSPNEQY,TRBV6-5,TRBJ2-7
AWSKTGTSGHEQY,TRBV30,TRBJ2-7
ASGTDSGAF,TRBV12-5,TRBJ1-1
ASSSLDRGVKGYT,TRBV6-5,TRBJ1-2
SASAAGGWYNEQF,TRBV20-1,TRBJ2-1
ASSPTWDRGHEQY,TRBV11-2,TRBJ2-7